These 27 T cell receptor beta chains were all obtained from the same sample, sequenced in a study of read filtering for tumor transcriptome and immune sequencing. This library used roughly 400 ng RNA and molecular barcoded adaptors spanning alpha/delta and beta/gamma chains. TCRdb called the reads again in MiXCR, with one record for every CDR3 protein. Of 6,000 or so distinct CDR3 sequences in the sample, roughly 20% were seen once. Sample: a population of CD138-negative cells sorted from bone marrow. The receptors originated from a donor at least 40 years old with multiple myeloma.

The V call is TRBV9, the J call TRBJ1-4, with TRBD1 as a possible D gene (6 bases). Germline V gene data show CDR1 as SGDLS and CDR2 as YYNGEE. The length of the CDR3 is 16 residues. V dropped 4 bases and J dropped 8 bases, with 21 bases sitting between them. CDR3 nucleotide sequence: TGTGCCAGCAGCTTATCTTCCAGGGGTGTGTTAGAAAAACTGTTTTTT. Translation: CASSLSSRGVLEKLFF.

Relative to its sample, this clonotype is medium-sized (0.01 to 0.1%). V and J are TRBV21-1 and TRBJ2-2. TRBV21-1 is termed a pseudogene. The CDR3 covers 16 residues. The chain's CDR3 is CASSKFETDNTGELFF. DNA of the CDR3: TGTGCCAGCAGCAAATTTGAGACGGATAACACCGGGGAGCTGTTTTTT.

By share, this clonotype ranks as medium-sized. The V and J genes are TRBV24-1 and TRBJ2-3; 9 bases match TRBD1. The junction had 6 bases not matched to a gene; V was cut back by 4 bases and J by 2 bases. The CDR3 runs 16 residues. Germline V gives CDR1 KGHDR, CDR2 SFDVKD. The DNA of the CDR3 is TGTGCCACCAGTGAGCCCGGGACAGGGCTCACAGATACGCAGTATTTT. Protein sequence: CATSEPGTGLTDTQYF.

Judged by abundance, this clonotype is medium-sized. This chain links TRBV10-3 with TRBJ2-2; 7 bases match TRBD1. The CDR3 is 16 amino acids. V was clipped by 6 bases and J by 1 base; unmatched bases: 8. Germline values: CDR1 ENHRY, CDR2 SYGVKD. Here the CDR3 DNA reads TGTGCCATCAGGGGCGACAGGGACGAGAACACCGGGGAGCTGTTTTTT. Translated, it gives CAIRGDRDENTGELFF.

This clonotype was seen repeatedly, ten times or more. The V gene is TRBV29-1, the J gene TRBJ2-5, with D maybe TRBD1 (6 bases). V lost 3 bases, J lost 3 bases, and 11 bases lay in between. Per the germline V gene, CDR1 is SQVTM and CDR2 is ANQGSEA. The CDR3 runs to 13 residues. DNA of the CDR3: TGCAGCGTTGACGGCAGGGGAAAAGAGACCCAGTACTTC. It is translated as CSVDGRGKETQYF. Drawing the rest from reference TRBV29-1 and TRBJ2-5, the complete variable domain is SAVISQKPSRDICQRGTSLTIQCQVDSQVTMMFWYRQQPGQSLTLIATANQGSEATYESGFVIDKFPISRPNLTFSTLTVSNMSPEDSSIYLCSVDGRGKETQYFGPGTRLLVL.

By proportion, this clonotype is medium-sized. The chain is built from TRBV28 and TRBJ2-1; 11 bases line up with TRBD2. The germline gives CDR1 MDHEN, CDR2 SYDVKM. V lost 3 bases and J lost 8; bases outside the gene matches: 6. This CDR3 has 15 residues. The CDR3 DNA sequence: TGTGCCAGCAGTTTTTACCTAGCGGGAGGCGATGAGCAGTTCTTC. Translation gives CASSFYLAGGDEQFF.

This clonotype was seen ten or more times. The CDR3 here is CASRRLAESSYEQYF. CDR3 DNA: TGCGCCAGCAGACGGCTAGCGGAGAGCTCCTACGAGCAGTACTTC. The chain recombines TRBV5-1 with TRBJ2-7, with TRBD2 matching 7 bases. With V trimmed by 5 bases and J by 0 bases, 8 bases remained unmatched. The length of the CDR3 is 15 residues. Germline assignment: CDR1 SGHRS and CDR2 YFSETQ.

By share of the sample, this clonotype is medium-sized. The chain links TRBV6-4 to TRBJ1-1; D is unresolved. V was clipped by 3 bases and J by 1 base, with 6 bases between them. This CDR3 is 13 amino acids long. Germline CDR1 and CDR2: MRHNA and SNTAGT. The CDR3 is CASSEGRNTEAFF. As DNA, the CDR3 is TGTGCCAGCAGTGAGGGGAGGAACACTGAAGCTTTCTTT.

This clonotype has at least ten counts. The junction shows a germline mismatch at one end, possibly a read error. CDR3: CAISERRGGAGANVPTF. CDR3 in DNA: TGTGCCATCAGTGAGAGACGGGGGGGAGCTGGGGCCAACGTCCCGACTTTC. The genes are TRBV10-3 and TRBJ2-6, with 8 bases fitting TRBD2. The CDR3 is 17 amino acids. In germline, CDR1 is ENHRY, CDR2 SYGVKD.

Concerning this clonotype: With a much larger clone just one base away, this may be a read error. The rearrangement joins TRBV30 to TRBJ1-2; D is unresolved. From germline, CDR1 is GTSNPN and CDR2 SVGIG (reference sequence). This CDR3 region has 13 residues. CDR3: CAWSLYRNYGYAF. For the CDR3, the DNA is TGTGCCTGGAGTTTATATCGGAACTATGGCTACGCCTTC.

Of note for this clonotype: A clone one base away is much larger, so this may be a read error. The chain has TRBV10-1 and TRBJ2-1, with 7 bases that match TRBD2. CDR1 and CDR2 from the germline V gene are WNHNN and SYGVQD (reference sequence). Trimming at V came to 6 bases and at J to 0 bases, leaving 2 bases not matched to a gene. This CDR3 comprises 14 residues. CDR3 sequence: CASSRTSSYNEQFF. The CDR3 DNA is TGCGCCAGCAGCAGGACTAGCTCCTACAATGAGCAGTTCTTC.

The rearrangement uses TRBV19 and TRBJ2-7, with a tentative D call TRBD1 (6 bases). The CDR3 has 14 residues. Germline CDR1 LNHDA, CDR2 SQIVND (reference sequence). Trimming removed 5 bases at V and 2 bases at J, with 13 bases between. The CDR3 coding sequence is TGTGCCAGTAGTGTGGGGCAGGGGCCCTACGAGCAGTACTTC. The encoded protein is CASSVGQGPYEQYF.

The chain carries TRBV10-3 and TRBJ2-1; no firm D call. There are 11 residues in the CDR3. Trimming pared 11 bases from V and 3 bases from J, leaving 8 bases between. Germline CDR1 is ENHRY and CDR2 is SYGVKD. The CDR3 protein is CALKNYNEQFF. For the CDR3, the DNA is TGTGCCCTCAAGAACTACAATGAGCAGTTCTTC.

The chain combines TRBV10-2 with TRBJ2-2; 9 bases line up with TRBD2. Trimming took 8 bases from V and 1 from J; bases not matched to a gene: 2. The CDR3 runs to 14 residues. CDR1 is WSHSY, CDR2 SAAADI, per germline. The CDR3 coding sequence is TGCGCCAGCGAACTAGCGGGGAACACCGGGGAGCTGTTTTTT. Its protein product is CASELAGNTGELFF.

By share, this clonotype ranks as medium-sized. This chain links TRBV12-3 or TRBV12-4 with TRBJ1-1; TRBD1 matches at 10 bases. This CDR3 comprises 14 residues. The trim removed 5 bases at V and 4 bases at J, leaving 4 bases unmatched. In nucleotides, the CDR3 is TGTGCCAGCAGTCCCCGGACAGGGGGCACTGAAGCTTTCTTT. Residues: CASSPRTGGTEAFF.

For this clonotype: One end of the junction does not line up with germline, which may come from a read error. The V and J genes are TRBV6-5 and TRBJ1-4, with D unresolved. The V gene's germline CDR1 is MNHEY and CDR2 SVGAGI. The CDR3 sequence is 13 residues long. For the CDR3, the DNA is TGTGCCAGCAGTTACAGGCTGAATGAGAAACCGTTTTTT. This sequence encodes CASSYRLNEKPFF.

Regarding this clonotype: One end of the junction does not line up with germline, which may come from a read error. CDR3 sequence reads: CSAREPSVSYEQYF. CDR3 in DNA: TGCAGTGCTAGAGAGCCTAGCGTGAGCTACGAGCAATACTTC. The chain employs TRBV20-1 and TRBJ2-7, with a weak D call TRBD2 (6 bases). The CDR3 sequence is 14 residues long. Germline values: CDR1 DFQATT, CDR2 SNEGSKA (reference sequence).

This clonotype was detected many times. The chain uses TRBV5-1 and TRBJ2-3; 7 bases agree with TRBD2. V trimming: 1 base; J trimming: 1 base; junction bases outside the gene matches: 0. CDR1 SGHRS and CDR2 YFSETQ come from the germline V gene. The CDR3 has 14 residues. DNA of the CDR3: TGCGCCAGCAGCTTGCTAGCGGGCACAGATACGCAGTATTTT. Its protein is CASSLLAGTDTQYF.

This clonotype has ten or more counts. The V and J genes are TRBV5-1 and TRBJ2-3; D may correspond to TRBD1 or TRBD2 (6 bases each). Trimming cost V 0 bases and J 0 bases, with 8 bases left between them. Germline CDR1 reads SGHRS; CDR2 reads YFSETQ. CDR3 size: 15 residues. This CDR3 reads CASSLEGGSTDTQYF. The CDR3 nucleotides read TGCGCCAGCAGCTTGGAGGGGGGAAGCACAGATACGCAGTATTTT.

This clonotype is deemed medium-sized. The rearrangement links TRBV29-1 to TRBJ2-1; TRBD1 is a possible D gene (5 bases). The CDR3 runs 14 residues. Trimming cost V 3 bases and J 3 bases, with 12 bases left between them. Germline V CDR1 and CDR2: SQVTM, ANQGSEA. The CDR3 DNA follows: TGCAGCGTTGAGCGCAGGGTCGTCTACAATGAGCAGTTCTTC. It codes for CSVERRVVYNEQFF.

This chain joins TRBV30 and TRBJ1-4; D is ambiguous. The length of the CDR3 is 13 residues. Germline V lookup: CDR1 GTSNPN, CDR2 SVGIG (reference sequence). Trimming removed 8 bases at V and 7 bases at J, with 17 bases between. CDR3 sequence reads: CAANRRLGEKLFF. Written as DNA, the CDR3 is TGTGCCGCGAATAGGAGGTTGGGTGAAAAACTGTTTTTT. Full variable domain (outside the CDR3, taken from reference TRBV30 and TRBJ1-4): SQTIHQWPATLVQPVGSPLSLECTVEGTSNPNLYWYRQAAGRGLQLLFYSVGIGQISSEVPQNLSASRPQDRQFILSSKKLLLSDSGFYLCAANRRLGEKLFFGSGTQLSVL.

In its sample, this clonotype was seen many times. V gene TRBV7-9 combines with J gene TRBJ1-2; perhaps TRBD1 as D (5 bases). The length of the CDR3 is 16 residues. CDR1 is SEHNR and CDR2 is FQNEAQ in the germline V gene (reference sequence). Trimming removed 5 bases at V and 2 bases at J, with 18 bases between. Here the CDR3 DNA reads TGTGCCAGCAGCCCTATACGTGGGCAGGGCAACTATGGCTACACCTTC. Residues: CASSPIRGQGNYGYTF.

This clonotype counts as medium-sized (0.01 to 0.1%). The chain uses TRBV7-9 and TRBJ2-3; D might be TRBD1 or TRBD2, each matching 6 bases. V was cut by 6 bases and J by 0 bases, with 16 bases left in between. In germline, CDR1 is SEHNR, CDR2 FQNEAQ (reference sequence). There are 16 residues in the CDR3. The CDR3 nucleotides are TGTGCCAGCAGTAACCAAGGGGGGACTAGCACAGATACGCAGTATTTT. Its protein product is CASSNQGGTSTDTQYF.

This clonotype counts as medium-sized (0.01 to 0.1%). The chain recombines TRBV28 with TRBJ2-1; D may correspond to TRBD1 or TRBD2 (6 bases each). The germline CDR1 and CDR2 sequences are MDHEN and SYDVKM. V was trimmed by 8 bases and J by 3 bases, leaving 14 bases between them. CDR3 length: 14 amino acids. The CDR3 DNA reads as TGTGCCAGCTACGAAGGGGGGAACTACAATGAGCAGTTCTTC. Translated: CASYEGGNYNEQFF.

Of note for this clonotype: This may be a read error: a much more frequent sequence differs by one nucleotide. Likely a read error: the CDR3 ends without its conserved phenylalanine or tryptophan. The V gene is TRBV12-3 or TRBV12-4, the J gene TRBJ2-7, with 8 bases matching TRBD2. The CDR3 is made up of 16 amino acids. The trim removed 5 bases at V and 4 bases at J, leaving 13 bases unmatched. The CDR3 coding sequence is TGTGCCAGCAGTCTCCACCCGGGACTAGAGGGTTACGAGCAGTACTTA. This gives the protein CASSLHPGLEGYEQYL.

This clonotype was counted many times. The chain uses TRBV2 and TRBJ1-1; D possibly corresponds to TRBD1 (5 bases). Germline V gene sequence: CDR1 SNHLY, CDR2 FYNNEI. The CDR3 consists of 14 residues. V was cut by 6 bases and J by 5 bases, with 16 bases left in between. The CDR3 reads CASRHPVQVTEAFF. CDR3 DNA sequence: TGTGCCAGCAGACATCCGGTACAGGTTACTGAAGCTTTCTTT. Full variable domain (missing parts from reference TRBV2 and TRBJ1-1): EPEVTQTPSHQVTQMGQEVILRCVPISNHLYFYWYRQILGQKVEFLVSFYNNEISEKSEIFDDQFSVERPDGSNFTLKIRSTKLEDSAMYFCASRHPVQVTEAFFGQGTRLTVV.

This clonotype ranks as medium-sized. The CDR3 sequence: CASRNLGGKTNTGELFF. DNA for the CDR3: TGTGCCAGCAGGAATTTGGGGGGGAAAACGAACACCGGGGAGCTGTTTTTT. V gene TRBV28 combines with J gene TRBJ2-2, with TRBD2 matching over 7 bases. Trimming cost V 6 bases and J 0 bases; bases outside gene matches: 10. The germline CDR1 and CDR2 sequences are MDHEN and SYDVKM. The CDR3 loop spans 17 amino acids. The variable domain in full, completed from reference TRBV28 and TRBJ2-2, reads DVKVTQSSRYLVKRTGEKVFLECVQDMDHENMFWYRQDPGLGLRLIYFSYDVKMKEKGDIPEGYSVSREKKERFSLILESASTNQTSMYLCASRNLGGKTNTGELFFGEGSRLTVL.